Below, one TCR delta chain is given with its context. Its antigen remains undetermined. Base-call qualities are not available, and no considerably larger clone is one nucleotide away. The sample comes from a study of human gamma delta and Vdelta1 T cells (dated by TCRdb to 2017 to 2018). In terms of the full investigation: The study investigated Delta One T cells, Vd1+ gamma-delta T cells, as cytotoxic effectors against acute myeloid leukemia. Beyond this particular receptor, the publication reports: According to the report, Delta One T cells were polyclonal and showed broad cytotoxic targeting of acute myeloid leukemia.

Counted from cysteine to phenylalanine, this CDR3 has 19 amino acids. The sequence is cut down to CDR3 DNA, 57 bases in frame from base 1. Trimming takes 3 bases from V and 0 bases from J, and the germline ends sit 23 bases apart. CDR1 and CDR2 are read off the germline V gene as TSWWSYY and QGS. The library was produced with PCR. The reads were generated on an Illumina MiSeq. TCRdb called clones afresh from the public reads with CATT; identical DNA rows were later merged. The sample table holds some 14,000 delta-chain clones, of which 40% to 60% were seen once. About 1.4% of the sample is in the top ten clones.

The sequence links TRDV1 to TRDJ1; TRDD2 could be the D gene, as 5 bases match. Sequenced input: Vdelta1 gamma-delta T cells from blood grown in culture (DOT cells). According to the study, the label for this sample's cell subset or site signals: Delta One T cells, in vitro expanded/differentiated Vd1+ gamma-delta T cells. This TCR was recovered from a human donor in good health. The CDR3 protein: CALGDRNFLERPYTDKLIF. In nucleotide form, the sequence is TGTGCTCTTGGGGACCGTAATTTCCTTGAGAGGCCCTACACCGATAAACTCATCTTT.